This T cell receptor beta chain was sequenced in a study of T cells after yellow fever vaccination. From the 5' RACE reads, TCRdb called clonotypes with MiXCR, one entry per CDR3 protein. The sample has hundreds of thousands of distinct CDR3 sequences; 7.5% to 9% are singletons. Germline values: CDR1 MDHEN, CDR2 SYDVKM. This CDR3 region has 11 residues. Trimming left V 4 bases short and J 5 bases short, with 6 bases between. The sample consisted of PBMCs, taken on the day of the first yellow fever vaccination. The sequence derives from a man in his late teens or twenties who received the YFV17D yellow fever vaccine. This chain links TRBV28 with TRBJ2-7; no definite D call. The CDR3 nucleotides are TGTGCCAGCAGTTGGACGGACGAGCAGTACTTC. This sequence encodes CASSWTDEQYF. Looking up the rest from reference TRBV28 and TRBJ2-7 gives the full variable domain: DVKVTQSSRYLVKRTGEKVFLECVQDMDHENMFWYRQDPGLGLRLIYFSYDVKMKEKGDIPEGYSVSREKKERFSLILESASTNQTSMYLCASSWTDEQYFGPGTRLTVT.